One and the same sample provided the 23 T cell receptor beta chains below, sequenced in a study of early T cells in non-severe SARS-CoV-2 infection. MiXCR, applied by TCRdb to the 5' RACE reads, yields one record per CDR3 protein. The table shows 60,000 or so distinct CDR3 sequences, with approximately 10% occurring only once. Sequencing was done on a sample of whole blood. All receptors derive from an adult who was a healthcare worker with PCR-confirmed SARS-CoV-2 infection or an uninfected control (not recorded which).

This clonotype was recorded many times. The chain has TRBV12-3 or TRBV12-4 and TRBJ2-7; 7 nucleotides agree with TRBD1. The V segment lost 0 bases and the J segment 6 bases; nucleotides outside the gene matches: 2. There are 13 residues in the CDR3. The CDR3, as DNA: TGTGCCAGCAGTTTAGCAGGGGGCCTCGAGCAGTACTTC. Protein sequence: CASSLAGGLEQYF.

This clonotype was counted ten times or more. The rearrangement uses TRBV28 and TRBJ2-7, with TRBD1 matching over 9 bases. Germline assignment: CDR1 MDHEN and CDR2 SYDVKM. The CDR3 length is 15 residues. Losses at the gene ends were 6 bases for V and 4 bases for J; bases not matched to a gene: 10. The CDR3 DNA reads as TGTGCCAGCAGCCTAACCGGGACAGGGCTATACGAGCAGTACTTC. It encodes CASSLTGTGLYEQYF.

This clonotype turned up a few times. The CDR3 here is CASSYQGQGGGEKLFF. The CDR3 DNA reads as TGTGCCAGCAGTTACCAGGGACAGGGTGGCGGTGAAAAACTGTTTTTT. The rearrangement joins TRBV6-5 to TRBJ1-4, with 9 bases that match TRBD1. The V gene's germline CDR1 is MNHEY and CDR2 SVGAGI. V gave up 2 bases and J gave up 7 bases; unmatched junction bases: 8. The CDR3 contains 16 residues.

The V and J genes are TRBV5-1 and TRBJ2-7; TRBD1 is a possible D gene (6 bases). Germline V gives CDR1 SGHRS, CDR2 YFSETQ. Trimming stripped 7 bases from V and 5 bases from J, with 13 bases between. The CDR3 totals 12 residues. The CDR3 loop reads CASSPHRDEQYF. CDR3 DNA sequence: TGCGCCAGCTCTCCTCACAGGGACGAGCAGTACTTC.

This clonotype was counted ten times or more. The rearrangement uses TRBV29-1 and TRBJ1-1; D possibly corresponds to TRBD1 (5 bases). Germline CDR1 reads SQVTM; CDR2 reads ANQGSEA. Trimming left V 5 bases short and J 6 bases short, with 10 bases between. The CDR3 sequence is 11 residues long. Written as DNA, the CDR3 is TGCAGCGTTCAGGGTTTCGCTGAAGCTTTCTTT. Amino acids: CSVQGFAEAFF.

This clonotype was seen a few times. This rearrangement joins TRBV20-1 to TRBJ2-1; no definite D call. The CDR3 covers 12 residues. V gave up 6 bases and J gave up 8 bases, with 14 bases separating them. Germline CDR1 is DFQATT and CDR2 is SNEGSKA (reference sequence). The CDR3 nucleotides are TGCAGTGCCCGAACCCACGTTGATGAGCAGTTCTTC. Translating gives CSARTHVDEQFF.

The CDR3 DNA is TGCAGTGCTAACGTGGGACTCCGACCCTTGGATACGCAGTATTTT. Its protein product is CSANVGLRPLDTQYF. The V call is TRBV20-1, the J call TRBJ2-3; D might be TRBD2 (6 bases). The CDR3 is made up of 15 amino acids. Trimming left V 4 bases short and J 6 bases short, with 20 bases between. Looked up from germline, CDR1 is DFQATT and CDR2 is SNEGSKA (reference sequence).

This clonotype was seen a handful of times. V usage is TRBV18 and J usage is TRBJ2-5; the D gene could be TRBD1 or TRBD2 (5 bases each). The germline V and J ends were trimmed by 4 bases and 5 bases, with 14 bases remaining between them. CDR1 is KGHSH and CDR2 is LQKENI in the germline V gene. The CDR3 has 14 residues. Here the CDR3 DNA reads TGTGCCAGCTCACAGGGACGCCGAAGGGAGACCCAGTACTTC. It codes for CASSQGRRRETQYF.

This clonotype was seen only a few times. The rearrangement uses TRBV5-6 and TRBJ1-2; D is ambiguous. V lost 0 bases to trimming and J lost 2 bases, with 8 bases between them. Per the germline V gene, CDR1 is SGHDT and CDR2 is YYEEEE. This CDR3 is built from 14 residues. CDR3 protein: CASSLGSANYGYTF. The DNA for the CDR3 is TGTGCCAGCAGCTTGGGATCGGCGAACTATGGCTACACCTTC.

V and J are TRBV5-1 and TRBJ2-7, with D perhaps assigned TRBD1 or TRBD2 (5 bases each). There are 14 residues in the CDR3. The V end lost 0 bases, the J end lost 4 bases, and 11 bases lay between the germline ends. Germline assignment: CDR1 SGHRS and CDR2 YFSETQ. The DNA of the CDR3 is TGCGCCAGCAGCTTGGCCCCGGGGCAATACGAGCAGTACTTC. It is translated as CASSLAPGQYEQYF.

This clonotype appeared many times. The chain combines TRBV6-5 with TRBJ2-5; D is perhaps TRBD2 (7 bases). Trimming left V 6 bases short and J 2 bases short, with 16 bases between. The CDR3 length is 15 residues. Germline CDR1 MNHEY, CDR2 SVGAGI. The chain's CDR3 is CASSRLRGAQETQYF. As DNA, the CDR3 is TGTGCCAGCAGCCGACTCCGGGGGGCTCAAGAGACCCAGTACTTC.

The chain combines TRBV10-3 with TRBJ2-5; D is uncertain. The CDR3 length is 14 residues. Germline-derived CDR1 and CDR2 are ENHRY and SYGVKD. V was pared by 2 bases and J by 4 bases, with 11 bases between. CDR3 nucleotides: TGTGCCATCAGTGAGGCGGCTAGTGCAGAGACCCAGTACTTC. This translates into CAISEAASAETQYF.

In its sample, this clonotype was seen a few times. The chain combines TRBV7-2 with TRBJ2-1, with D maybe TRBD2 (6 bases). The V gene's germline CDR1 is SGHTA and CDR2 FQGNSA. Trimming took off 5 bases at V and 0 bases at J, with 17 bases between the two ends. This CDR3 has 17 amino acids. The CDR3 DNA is TGTGCCAGCAGCCCGTCGACTAGTGGGGGCTCCTACAATGAGCAGTTCTTC. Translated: CASSPSTSGGSYNEQFF.

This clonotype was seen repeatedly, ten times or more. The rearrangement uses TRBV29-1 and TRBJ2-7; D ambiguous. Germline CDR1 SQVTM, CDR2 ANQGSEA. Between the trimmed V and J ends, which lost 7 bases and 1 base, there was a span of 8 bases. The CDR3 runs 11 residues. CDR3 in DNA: TGCAGCGCCCAAGGGTCCTACGAGCAGTACTTC. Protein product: CSAQGSYEQYF.

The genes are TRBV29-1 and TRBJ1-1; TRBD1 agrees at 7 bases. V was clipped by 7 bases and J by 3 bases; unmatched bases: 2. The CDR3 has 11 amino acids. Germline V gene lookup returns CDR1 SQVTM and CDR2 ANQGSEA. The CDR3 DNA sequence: TGCAGCGCACAGGGGTACACTGAAGCTTTCTTT. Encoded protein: CSAQGYTEAFF.

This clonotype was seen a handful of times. The DNA of the CDR3 is TGCGCCAGCAGCTTGGGTCCGGGACGGTCCTACAATGAGCAGTTCTTC. Its protein is CASSLGPGRSYNEQFF. The chain has TRBV5-1 and TRBJ2-1; D could derive from TRBD1 or TRBD2 (5 bases each). Deletions cut 0 bases from V and 1 base from J, with 11 bases between. The germline CDR1 and CDR2 sequences are SGHRS and YFSETQ. CDR3 length equals 16 residues.

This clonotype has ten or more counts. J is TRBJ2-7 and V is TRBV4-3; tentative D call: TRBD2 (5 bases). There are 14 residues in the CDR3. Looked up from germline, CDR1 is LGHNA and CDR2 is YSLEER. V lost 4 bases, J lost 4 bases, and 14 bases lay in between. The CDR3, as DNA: TGCGCCAGCAGCCCGGACTTGGCCGGGTACGAGCAGTACTTC. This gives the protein CASSPDLAGYEQYF.

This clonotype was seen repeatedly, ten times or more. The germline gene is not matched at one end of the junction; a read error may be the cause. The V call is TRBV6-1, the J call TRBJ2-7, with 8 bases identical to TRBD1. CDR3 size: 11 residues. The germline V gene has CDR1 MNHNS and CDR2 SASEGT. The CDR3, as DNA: TGTGCCAGCAGAAAAGGGACAGGCGTCCTGTTC. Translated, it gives CASRKGTGVLF.

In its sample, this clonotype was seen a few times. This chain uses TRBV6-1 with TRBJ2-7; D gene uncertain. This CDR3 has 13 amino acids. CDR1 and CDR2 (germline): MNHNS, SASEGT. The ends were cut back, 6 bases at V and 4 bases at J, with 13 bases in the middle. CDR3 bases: TGTGCCAGCAGAGGGTACCAGCATTACGAGCAGTACTTC. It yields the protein CASRGYQHYEQYF.

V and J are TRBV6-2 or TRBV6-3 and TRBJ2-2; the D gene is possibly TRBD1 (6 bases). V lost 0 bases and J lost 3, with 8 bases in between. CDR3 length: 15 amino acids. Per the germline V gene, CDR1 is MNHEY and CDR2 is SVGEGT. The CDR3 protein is CASSYSGGHTGELFF. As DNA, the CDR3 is TGTGCCAGCAGTTACTCAGGGGGTCACACCGGGGAGCTGTTTTTT.

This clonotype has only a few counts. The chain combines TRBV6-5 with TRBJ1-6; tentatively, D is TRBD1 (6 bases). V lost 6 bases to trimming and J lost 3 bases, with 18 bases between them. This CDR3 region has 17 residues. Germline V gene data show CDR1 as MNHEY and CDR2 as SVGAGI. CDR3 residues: CASRPRTATIYNSPLHF. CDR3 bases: TGTGCCAGCAGACCCCGGACAGCAACGATCTATAATTCACCCCTCCACTTT.

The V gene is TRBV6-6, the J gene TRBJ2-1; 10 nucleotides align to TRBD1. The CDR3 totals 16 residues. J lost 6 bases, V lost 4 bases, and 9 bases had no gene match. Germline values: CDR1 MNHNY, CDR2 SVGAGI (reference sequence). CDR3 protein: CASSLPGTGVRNEQFF. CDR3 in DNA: TGTGCCAGCAGTTTGCCCGGGACAGGGGTGCGCAATGAGCAGTTCTTC.

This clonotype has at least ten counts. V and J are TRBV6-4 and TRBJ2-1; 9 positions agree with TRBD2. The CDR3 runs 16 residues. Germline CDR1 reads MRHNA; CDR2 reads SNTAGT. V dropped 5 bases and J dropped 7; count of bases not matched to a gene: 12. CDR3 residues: CASSLSASGGPNEQFF. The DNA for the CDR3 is TGTGCCAGCAGTCTTTCCGCCAGCGGGGGGCCAAATGAGCAGTTCTTC.